This T cell receptor beta chain was retrieved from a study of cytotoxic CD8 clonotypes in ibrutinib-treated CLL (dated by TCRdb to the early 2020s). Context from the whole study: In this cohort, 15 patients were treatment-naive and about a dozen were relapsed/refractory, while some 17 had unmutated IGHV. Of the approximately 86 people in the trial, around 25 had longitudinal samples available. An average of about 260,000 productive templates and around 100,000 productive rearrangements was obtained per sample. Responses were partial in roughly 24 patients and complete in 2; after median about 5.5 years follow-up, approximately 15 stayed in remission and approximately 12 progressed. Cryopreserved peripheral blood mononuclear cells were collected before treatment, at response, and at either disease progression or sustained remission. Response samples were taken after a median of around 13 months on treatment, ranging from about 6 to 40 months. All remission and progressive disease samples were collected while patients were still receiving ibrutinib.

This specimen's time point label, interpreted: approximately 2 years on ibrutinib. Roughly 2 micrograms of genomic DNA were extracted from cryopreserved PBMCs for TCR beta library preparation. Longitudinal blood samples from CLL patients on ibrutinib monotherapy underwent high-throughput TCR beta sequencing. The patients took part in an open-label, single-center phase 2 trial of ibrutinib monotherapy. The goal of deep resolution MiSeq sequencing was a depth between 1 in 1 million and 1 in 200,000 T cells, and coverage averaged 10x per clonotype. The immunoSEQ hsTCRB Kit was used to generate TCR beta libraries. The published analysis was carried out like this. ImmunoSEQ Data Assistant and ImmunoSEQ Analyzer were used for data analysis, and V, D and J genes were assigned according to IMGT definitions. Clonality, with values ranging from 0 to 1, was calculated as one minus the normalized Shannon entropy of productive rearrangement frequencies. Only overrepresented clonotypes making up at least 0.05% of the repertoire of each patient were included in the public clonotype analysis. Repertoires from approximately 13 age-matched healthy donors in immuneACCESS were used as clonality controls. Sourced from immuneACCESS, this table was stored by TCRdb with only in-frame sequences that have V and J called. A share of the clones is absent; for the studies checked, an unresolved V gene accounts for under half, and the remainder has no known explanation. V, J and clone size were drawn from that table, and D and trimming were deduced from the DNA. The sample table holds around 130,000 clones, of which roughly 84% were seen once. The ten top clones hold approximately 3.5% of the sample.

As regards this clone: Its binding antigen is unknown. Base qualities are not at hand, and no much larger clone is one base apart.

On the study overall, not on this receptor specifically: Public clonotypes were rare and either shrank or stayed stable during treatment, and the rise in clonality at ibrutinib response reflected expansion of private clonotypes. At ibrutinib response clonality went up, during sustained remission it held steady, and at progression it dropped back toward baseline. Baseline clonality exceeded that of age-matched healthy donors and correlated strongly with circulating CD8+ T-cell counts. Lymph node repertoires were not examined, and the timing of sampling was not matched between patients in sustained remission and those whose disease progressed.

The sequenced sample was PBMCs, obtained after 24 months of ibrutinib treatment. The receptor comes from a human donor with chronic lymphocytic leukemia.

This receptor has the CDR3 CASSPGGSGELFF. The nucleotide sequence is TGTGCCAGCAGCCCAGGGGGCTCCGGGGAGCTGTTTTTT. The receptor chain draws on TRBV7-2 and TRBJ2-2, and 8 junctional nucleotides match TRBD1. V lost 5 bases and J lost 6 bases, and the count of bases not matched to a germline gene is 2. CDR1 SGHTA and CDR2 FQGNSA are derived from the germline V gene. From the cysteine up to the phenylalanine, the CDR3 has a length of 13 residues. The sequence is cut down to CDR3 DNA, 39 bases in frame from base 1.